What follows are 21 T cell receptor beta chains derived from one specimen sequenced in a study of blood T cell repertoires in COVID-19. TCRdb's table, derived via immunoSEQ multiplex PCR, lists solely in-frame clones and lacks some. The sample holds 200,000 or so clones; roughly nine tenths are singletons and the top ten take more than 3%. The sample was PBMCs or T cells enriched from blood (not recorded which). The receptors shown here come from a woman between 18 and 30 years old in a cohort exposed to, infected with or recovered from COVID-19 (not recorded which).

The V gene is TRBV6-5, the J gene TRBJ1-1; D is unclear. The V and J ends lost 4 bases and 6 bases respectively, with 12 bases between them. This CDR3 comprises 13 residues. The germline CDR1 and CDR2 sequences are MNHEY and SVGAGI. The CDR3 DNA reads TGTGCCAGCAGTTCGGCCTTGGAGGCTGAAGCTTTCTTT. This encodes CASSSALEAEAFF.

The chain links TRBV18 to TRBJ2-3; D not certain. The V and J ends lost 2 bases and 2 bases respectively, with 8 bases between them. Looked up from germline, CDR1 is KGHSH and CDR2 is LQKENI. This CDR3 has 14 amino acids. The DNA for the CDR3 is TGTGCCAGCTCACCAAGAAGCGACACAGATACGCAGTATTTT. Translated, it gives CASSPRSDTDTQYF.

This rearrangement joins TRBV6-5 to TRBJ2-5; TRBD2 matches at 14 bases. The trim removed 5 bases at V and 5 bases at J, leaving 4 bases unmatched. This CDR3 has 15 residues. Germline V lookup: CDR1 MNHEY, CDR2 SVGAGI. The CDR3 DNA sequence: TGTGCCAGCAGTAGACTAGCGGGAGGGTTTGAGACCCAGTACTTC. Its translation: CASSRLAGGFETQYF.

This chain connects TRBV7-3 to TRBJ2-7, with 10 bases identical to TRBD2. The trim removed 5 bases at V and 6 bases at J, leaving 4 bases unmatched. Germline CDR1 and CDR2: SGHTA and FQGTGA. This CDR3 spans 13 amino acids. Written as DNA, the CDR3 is TGTGCCAGCAGCGAGGTAGCGGGAGGCGAGCAGTACTTC. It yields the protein CASSEVAGGEQYF.

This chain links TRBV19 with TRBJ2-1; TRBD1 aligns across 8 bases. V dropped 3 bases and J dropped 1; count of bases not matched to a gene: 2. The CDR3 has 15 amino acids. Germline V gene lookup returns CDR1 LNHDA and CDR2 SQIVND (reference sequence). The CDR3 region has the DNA TGTGCCAGTAGTATGGACAGGGCATCCTACAATGAGCAGTTCTTC. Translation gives CASSMDRASYNEQFF.

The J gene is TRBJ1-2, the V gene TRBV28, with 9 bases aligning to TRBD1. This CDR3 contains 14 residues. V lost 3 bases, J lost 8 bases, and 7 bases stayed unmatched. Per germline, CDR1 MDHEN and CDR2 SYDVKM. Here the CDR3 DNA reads TGTGCCAGCAGTTTCCCGGGACAGGGTGAGGGCTACACCTTC. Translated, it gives CASSFPGQGEGYTF.

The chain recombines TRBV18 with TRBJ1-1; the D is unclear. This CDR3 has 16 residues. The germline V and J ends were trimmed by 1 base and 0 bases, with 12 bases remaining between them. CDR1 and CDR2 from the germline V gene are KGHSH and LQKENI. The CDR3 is CASSPRQPSMNTEAFF. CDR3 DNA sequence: TGTGCCAGCTCACCACGACAACCCAGTATGAACACTGAAGCTTTCTTT.

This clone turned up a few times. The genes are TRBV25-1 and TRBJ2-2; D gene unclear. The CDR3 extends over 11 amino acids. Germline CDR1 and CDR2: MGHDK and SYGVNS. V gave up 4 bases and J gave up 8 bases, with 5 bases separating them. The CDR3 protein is CASSVSGELFF. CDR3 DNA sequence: TGTGCCAGCAGTGTTTCGGGGGAGCTGTTTTTT.

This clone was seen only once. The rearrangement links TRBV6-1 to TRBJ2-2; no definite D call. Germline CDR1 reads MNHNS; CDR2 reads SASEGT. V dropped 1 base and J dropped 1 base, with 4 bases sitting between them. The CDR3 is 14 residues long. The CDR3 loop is CASSEEQNTGELFF. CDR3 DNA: TGTGCCAGCAGTGAAGAACAGAACACCGGGGAGCTGTTTTTT.

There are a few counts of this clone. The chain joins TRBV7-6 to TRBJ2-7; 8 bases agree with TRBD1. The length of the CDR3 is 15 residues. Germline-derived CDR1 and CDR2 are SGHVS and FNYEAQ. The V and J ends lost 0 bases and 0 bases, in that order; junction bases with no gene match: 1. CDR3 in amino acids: CASSLAQGASYEQYF. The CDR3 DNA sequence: TGTGCCAGCAGCTTAGCCCAGGGGGCCTCCTACGAGCAGTACTTC.

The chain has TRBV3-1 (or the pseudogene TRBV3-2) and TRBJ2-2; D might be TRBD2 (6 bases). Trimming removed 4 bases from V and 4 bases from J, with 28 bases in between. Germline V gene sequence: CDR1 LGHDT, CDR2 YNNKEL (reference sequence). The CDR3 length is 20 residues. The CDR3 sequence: CASSPFEVGGLYGSTGELFF. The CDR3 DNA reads TGTGCCAGCAGCCCTTTCGAGGTGGGAGGCCTTTATGGTTCCACCGGGGAGCTGTTTTTT.

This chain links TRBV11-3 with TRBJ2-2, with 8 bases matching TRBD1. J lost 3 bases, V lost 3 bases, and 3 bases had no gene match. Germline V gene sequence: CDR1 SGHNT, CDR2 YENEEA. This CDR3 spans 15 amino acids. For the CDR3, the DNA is TGTGCCAGCAGCTTCCCGACAGGGGACACCGGGGAGCTGTTTTTT. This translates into CASSFPTGDTGELFF.

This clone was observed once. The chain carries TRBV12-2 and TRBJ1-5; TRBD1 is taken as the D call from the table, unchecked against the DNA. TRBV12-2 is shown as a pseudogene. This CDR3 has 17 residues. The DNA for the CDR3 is TGTGCAAGTCGCTTAGACAGGGCGGTAGTAAGCAATCAGCCCCAGCATTTT. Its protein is CASRLDRAVVSNQPQHF.

CDR3 loop: CASSLGQGPLEAFF. DNA for the CDR3: TGTGCCAGCAGCTTAGGACAGGGCCCTTTAGAAGCTTTCTTT. This chain links TRBV13 with TRBJ1-1; a weak D match, TRBD1 (6 bases). Trimming removed 0 bases from V and 8 bases from J, with 13 bases in between. Germline loops: CDR1 PRHDT, CDR2 FYEKMQ (reference sequence). The CDR3 runs to 14 residues.

CDR3 coding DNA: TGTGCCAGCTCCAGCAGGCCTCTCAGCCCTCCCCAGAACACTGAAGCTTTCTTT. The encoded protein is CASSSRPLSPPQNTEAFF. This sequence joins TRBV18 and TRBJ1-1, with D unresolved. Trimming took 6 bases from V and 1 from J, leaving 24 bases between them. This CDR3 contains 18 residues. CDR1 and CDR2 from the germline V gene are KGHSH and LQKENI. The full variable domain, with the rest looked up from reference TRBV18 and TRBJ1-1, is NAGVMQNPRHLVRRRGQEARLRCSPMKGHSHVYWYRQLPEEGLKFMVYLQKENIIDESGMPKERFSAEFPKEGPSILRIQQVVRGDSAAYFCASSSRPLSPPQNTEAFFGQGTRLTVV.

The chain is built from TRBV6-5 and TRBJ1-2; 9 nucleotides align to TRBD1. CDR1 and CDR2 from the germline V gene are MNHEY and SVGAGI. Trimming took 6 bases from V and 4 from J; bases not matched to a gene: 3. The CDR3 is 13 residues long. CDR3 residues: CASRKDRGYGYTF. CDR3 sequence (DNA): TGTGCCAGCAGAAAGGACAGGGGCTATGGCTACACCTTC.

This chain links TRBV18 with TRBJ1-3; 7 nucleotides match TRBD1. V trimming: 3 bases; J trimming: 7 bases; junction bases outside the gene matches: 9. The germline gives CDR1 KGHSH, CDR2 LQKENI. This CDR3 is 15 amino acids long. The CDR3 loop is CASSPPRQGYNTIYF. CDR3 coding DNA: TGTGCCAGCTCACCCCCGCGACAGGGCTACAACACCATATATTTT.

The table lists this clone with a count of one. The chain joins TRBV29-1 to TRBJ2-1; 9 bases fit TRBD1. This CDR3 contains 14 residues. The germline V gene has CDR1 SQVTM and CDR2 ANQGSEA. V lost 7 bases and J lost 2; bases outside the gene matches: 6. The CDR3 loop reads CSEETGGTYNEQFF. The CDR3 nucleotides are TGCAGCGAGGAGACAGGGGGAACCTACAATGAGCAGTTCTTC.

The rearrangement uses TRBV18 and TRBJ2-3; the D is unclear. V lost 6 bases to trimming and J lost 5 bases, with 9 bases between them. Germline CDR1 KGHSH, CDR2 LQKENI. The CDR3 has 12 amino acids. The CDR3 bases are TGTGCCAGCTCTCTGTACAGAGATACGCAGTATTTT. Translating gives CASSLYRDTQYF.

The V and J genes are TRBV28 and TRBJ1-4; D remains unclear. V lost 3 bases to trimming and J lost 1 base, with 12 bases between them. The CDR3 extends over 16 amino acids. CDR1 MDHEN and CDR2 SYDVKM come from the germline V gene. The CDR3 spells CASSFDPGVTNEKLFF. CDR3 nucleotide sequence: TGTGCCAGCAGTTTCGACCCTGGAGTAACTAATGAAAAACTGTTTTTT. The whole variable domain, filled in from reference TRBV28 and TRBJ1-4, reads DVKVTQSSRYLVKRTGEKVFLECVQDMDHENMFWYRQDPGLGLRLIYFSYDVKMKEKGDIPEGYSVSREKKERFSLILESASTNQTSMYLCASSFDPGVTNEKLFFGSGTQLSVL.

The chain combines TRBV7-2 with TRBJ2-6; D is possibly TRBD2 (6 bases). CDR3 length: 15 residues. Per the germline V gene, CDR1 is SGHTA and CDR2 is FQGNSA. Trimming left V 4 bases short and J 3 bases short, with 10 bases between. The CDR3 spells CASSSRLVGANVLTF. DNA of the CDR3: TGTGCCAGCAGCTCGCGACTAGTTGGGGCCAACGTCCTGACTTTC. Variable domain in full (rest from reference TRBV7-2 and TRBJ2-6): GAGVSQSPSNKVTEKGKDVELRCDPISGHTALYWYRQSLGQGLEFLIYFQGNSAPDKSGLPSDRFSAERTGGSVSTLTIQRTQQEDSAVYLCASSSRLVGANVLTFGAGSRLTVL.